This T cell receptor (beta chain) was observed in a study of CD4 T cells in relation to SARS-CoV-2 and coronaviruses. Comments on this clone: Its antigen is currently unknown.

Germline lookup yields CDR1 SGHRS and CDR2 YFSETQ. V lost 2 bases to trimming and J lost 6 bases; unmatched junction nucleotides: 5. The CDR3 sequence is 16 residues long. The table came from immunoSEQ multiplex PCR; TCRdb's copy has only in-frame clones and leaves some out. The sample has roughly 25,000 clones, more than 60% seen once. Before the COVID-19 pandemic, during about 2010-2019, CD4+ T cells were taken from unexposed donors. Isolation of CD4+ T cells took place after less than 13 days in culture. Cells permitting, SARS-CoV-2 S/N and four cold-coronavirus spikes were tested on unexposed-donor CD4+ T cells. Half the medium was replaced with IL-2 medium on days 3 and 7.

Sequencing was done on a sample of CD4+ T cells from PBMCs, cultured in vitro. The sequence was collected from a human donor in good health. The chain carries TRBV5-1 and TRBJ2-7; 16 nucleotides line up with TRBD2. This chain's CDR3 is CASSLLGLAGGTEQYF. The CDR3 DNA reads as TGCGCCAGCAGCTTACTGGGACTAGCGGGAGGGACCGAGCAGTACTTC.